The 11 T cell receptor beta chains below were found in one sample sequenced in a study of blood T cell repertoires in COVID-19. Using immunoSEQ multiplex PCR, the repertoire was profiled, and TCRdb retains in-frame clones only, with some absent. This table has about 250,000 clones, roughly 85% appearing once. Sequencing input: peripheral blood. The receptors here all came from a woman aged 25 to 39 with active or convalescent COVID-19.

This clone was seen a few times. The chain uses TRBV6-5 and TRBJ1-2; 9 bases agree with TRBD1. V lost 10 bases to trimming and J lost 2 bases; unmatched junction nucleotides: 8. Germline V CDR1 and CDR2: MNHEY, SVGAGI. CDR3 length equals 14 residues. CDR3 in amino acids: CATTTGGWNYGYTF. CDR3 DNA sequence: TGTGCCACGACTACAGGGGGCTGGAACTATGGCTACACCTTC.

The chain carries TRBV29-1 and TRBJ1-4, with 7 bases aligning to TRBD1. There are 15 residues in the CDR3. Germline values: CDR1 SQVTM, CDR2 ANQGSEA. The J segment lost 7 bases and the V segment lost 6 bases, leaving 14 bases of the junction unmatched. The CDR3 region has the DNA TGCAGCGTCGGGACAGACCCCGGGGGGGGTGAAAAACTGTTTTTT. Protein sequence: CSVGTDPGGGEKLFF.

The chain carries TRBV7-9 and TRBJ1-5; D not resolved. Germline assignment: CDR1 SEHNR and CDR2 FQNEAQ (reference sequence). CDR3 length: 14 residues. With 0 bases removed from V and 8 bases from J, the gap between germline ends came to 11 bases. The CDR3 DNA reads as TGTGCCAGCAGCTTAGCCGGACTTAGCGAGCCCCAGCATTTT. Protein product: CASSLAGLSEPQHF. The complete variable domain, with remaining parts taken from reference TRBV7-9 and TRBJ1-5, reads DTGVSQNPRHKITKRGQNVTFRCDPISEHNRLYWYRQTLGQGPEFLTYFQNEAQLEKSRLLSDRFSAERPKGSFSTLEIQRTEQGDSAMYLCASSLAGLSEPQHFGDGTRLSIL.

The chain links TRBV28 to TRBJ1-5; weak D call: TRBD1 (5 bases). The germline gives CDR1 MDHEN, CDR2 SYDVKM. CDR3 length: 12 amino acids. The V and J ends lost 5 bases and 7 bases respectively, with 9 bases between them. CDR3 nucleotide sequence: TGTGCCAGCAGTCGGGGGTTCCAGCCCCAGCATTTT. Translating gives CASSRGFQPQHF.

This clone was detected only once. V usage is TRBV2 and J usage is TRBJ1-1; 8 bases agree with TRBD1. The CDR3 runs 13 residues. Germline loops: CDR1 SNHLY, CDR2 FYNNEI. V was clipped by 7 bases and J by 5 bases; unmatched bases: 6. The CDR3 DNA follows: TGTGCCAGCACCGGACAGGGAGAAACTGAAGCTTTCTTT. This encodes CASTGQGETEAFF.

This clone was seen once. The rearrangement uses TRBV4-1 and TRBJ2-7; TRBD1 aligns across 9 bases. V trimming: 1 base; J trimming: 5 bases; junction bases outside the gene matches: 3. The CDR3 totals 14 residues. CDR1 MGHRA and CDR2 YSYEKL come from the germline V gene. The CDR3 DNA reads as TGCGCCAGCAGCCAAGGACAGGGGGACAACGAGCAGTACTTC. It yields the protein CASSQGQGDNEQYF.

The chain is built from TRBV27 and TRBJ2-3; 8 bases are a match to TRBD2. The CDR3 extends over 15 amino acids. CDR1 and CDR2 (germline): MNHEY, SMNVEV (reference sequence). The J segment lost 4 bases and the V segment lost 5 bases, leaving 8 bases of the junction unmatched. CDR3 amino acids: CASSVGFGGADTQYF. DNA of the CDR3: TGTGCCAGCAGTGTAGGATTCGGGGGGGCAGATACGCAGTATTTT.

This rearrangement joins TRBV7-2 to TRBJ2-7; 9 bases align to TRBD1. The length of the CDR3 is 14 residues. The J segment lost 2 bases and the V segment lost 4 bases, leaving 3 bases of the junction unmatched. The germline gives CDR1 SGHTA, CDR2 FQGNSA. CDR3 residues: CASSSRQGAYEQYF. DNA of the CDR3: TGTGCCAGCAGCTCACGACAGGGGGCCTACGAGCAGTACTTC. Filled out from reference TRBV7-2 and TRBJ2-7, the complete variable domain reads GAGVSQSPSNKVTEKGKDVELRCDPISGHTALYWYRQSLGQGLEFLIYFQGNSAPDKSGLPSDRFSAERTGGSVSTLTIQRTQQEDSAVYLCASSSRQGAYEQYFGPGTRLTVT.

The V gene is TRBV6-1, the J gene TRBJ1-2; tentative D call: TRBD1 (5 bases). V was trimmed by 0 bases and J by 4 bases, leaving 12 bases between them. This CDR3 comprises 15 residues. CDR1 is MNHNS, CDR2 SASEGT, per germline. The CDR3 loop is CASSEAVGGGYGYTF. The CDR3 region has the DNA TGTGCCAGCAGTGAAGCTGTGGGGGGTGGCTATGGCTACACCTTC.

The gene calls are TRBV5-6 and TRBJ2-1; D ambiguous. Germline V gene sequence: CDR1 SGHDT, CDR2 YYEEEE. This CDR3 spans 15 amino acids. V lost 4 bases to trimming and J lost 7 bases, with 18 bases between them. This CDR3 reads CASSPTYSTANEQFF. CDR3 nucleotide sequence: TGTGCCAGCAGCCCGACCTATAGCACCGCGAATGAGCAGTTCTTC.

The genes are TRBV29-1 and TRBJ2-3, with TRBD2 matching over 7 bases. Germline CDR1 reads SQVTM; CDR2 reads ANQGSEA. V lost 4 bases, J lost 1 base, and 5 bases stayed unmatched. CDR3 length: 14 amino acids. This CDR3 reads CSVVKSGGTDTQYF. CDR3 nucleotides: TGCAGCGTTGTTAAGAGCGGGGGCACAGATACGCAGTATTTT.